This T cell receptor beta chain derives from a study of blood T cell repertoires in COVID-19 (dated by TCRdb to the early 2020s). Some background on the complete study: Samples covering the acute and convalescent phases of COVID-19 were provided by collaborators in the United States, Italy and Spain. The material from the prospective study consisted of cDNA or gDNA derived from T cells, B-cell-depleted T cells, or PBMCs. The dataset comprised deeply sampled blood TCRbeta repertoires from subjects exposed to, actively infected with, or recovered from COVID-19. The repertoires were released in a freely available public database intended as a resource for research on the immune response to SARS-CoV-2. The samples were drawn from two sources: the first 160 participants of the ongoing ImmuneRACE study, and 1,000 to 1,500 subjects contributed by 6 global collaborators. A de-identified subject ID, COVID-19 status, age in years and sex were almost always included in the sample metadata. HLA class I and class II types, where available, came from metadata supplied by the sample provider rather than from assay-based typing.

TCRbeta CDR3 regions were amplified from genomic DNA using the immunoSEQ Assay, a bias-controlled multiplex PCR. The study's own analysis went as follows. The number of nucleated cells in each sample was estimated from the amplification of reference gene primers within the assay. Sequence reads were collapsed and filtered to measure the absolute abundance of every unique TCRbeta CDR3 rearrangement. For each sample, productive Simpson clonality was calculated as the square root of Simpson's diversity index over productive rearrangements. Held by TCRdb, this immuneACCESS table contains in-frame sequences only and omits some clones. Under half of the omission traces to an unresolved V gene where checked; the cause of the rest is unknown. That table gives V, J and clone size, and the DNA gave D and trimming. Recorded for this sample are 270,000 or so clones; approximately 81% of them occurred a single time. The top ten clones comprise 3.1% of the sample.

Whole blood was collected in K2EDTA tubes by collaborating institutions according to the institutions' own protocols. For TCRbeta analysis, collaborators shipped samples as frozen whole blood, isolated PBMCs, or DNA extracted from either of those sample types. This clone was detected once. There is no known antigen for this receptor. No much larger clone exists at a distance of one base, and base qualities are not known. From a lookup of the germline V gene (reference sequence), CDR1 and CDR2 are LGHDT and YNNKEL. V is pruned by 7 bases and J by 5 bases, leaving 15 bases of the junction without a gene match. The CDR3 spans 18 residues, from the cysteine through the phenylalanine. Only CDR3 DNA is held: 54 bases, read in frame from base 1. The study at large found these results: How much clinical and demographic metadata was included differed by source and by participant, and the metadata was provided uncurated.

The receptor was derived from a woman aged 18-29 years with acute or convalescent COVID-19. Here the chain combines TRBV3-1 (or the pseudogene TRBV3-2) and TRBJ2-5; the central 14 bases match TRBD2. The sample consisted of peripheral blood. CDR3 protein: CASTQGTSGREGQETQYF. The DNA sequence follows: TGTGCCAGCACTCAGGGGACTAGCGGGAGAGAAGGGCAGGAGACCCAGTACTTC.